The clone carrying this T cell receptor beta chain came up once. The antigen is undetermined. The sample originates from a study of cytotoxic CD8 clonotypes in ibrutinib-treated CLL. In the study overall: Responses comprised some 24 partial and 2 complete; at median around 70 months, approximately 14 remained remitted and around 12 progressed.

Study-level points and caveats: Clonality at baseline surpassed age-matched healthy donors and tracked circulating CD8+ T-cell counts.

The junction had 7 bases not matched to a gene; V was cut back by 7 bases and J by 7 bases. The CDR3 runs to 14 residues. Germline values: CDR1 ENHRY, CDR2 SYGVKD. The assay was immunoSEQ multiplex PCR, and TCRdb's table has in-frame clones only and misses some. The repertoire has approximately 150,000 clones, approximately 91% of them found once; the top ten carry around 3%. With cryopreserved PBMCs as the source, around 2 micrograms of genomic DNA went to TCR beta libraries. Sequenced here: PBMCs, sampled at disease progression, from a patient treated with ibrutinib. The clonotype originates from a human donor with chronic lymphocytic leukemia. This chain uses TRBV10-3 with TRBJ2-1; the match to TRBD2 covers 10 bases. Here the CDR3 reads CAIKPSGSGNEQFF. In nucleotides, the CDR3 is TGTGCCATCAAGCCTAGCGGGAGCGGGAATGAGCAGTTCTTC.